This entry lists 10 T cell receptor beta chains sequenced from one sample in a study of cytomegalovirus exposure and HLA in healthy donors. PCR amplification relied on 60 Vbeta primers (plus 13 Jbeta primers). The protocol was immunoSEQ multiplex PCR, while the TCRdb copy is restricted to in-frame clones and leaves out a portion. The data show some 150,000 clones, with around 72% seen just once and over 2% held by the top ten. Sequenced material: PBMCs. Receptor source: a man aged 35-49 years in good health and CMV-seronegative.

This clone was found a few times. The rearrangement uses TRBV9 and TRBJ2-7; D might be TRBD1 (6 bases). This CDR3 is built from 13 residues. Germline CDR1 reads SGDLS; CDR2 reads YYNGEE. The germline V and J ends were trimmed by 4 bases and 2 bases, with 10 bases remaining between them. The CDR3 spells CASSPGTTYEQYF. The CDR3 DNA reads TGTGCCAGCAGCCCCGGGACAACCTACGAGCAGTACTTC.

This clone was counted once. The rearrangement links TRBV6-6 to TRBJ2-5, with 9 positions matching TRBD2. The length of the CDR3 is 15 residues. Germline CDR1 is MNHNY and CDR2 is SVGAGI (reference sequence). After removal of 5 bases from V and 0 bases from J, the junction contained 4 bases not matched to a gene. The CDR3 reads CASSRTSVNQETQYF. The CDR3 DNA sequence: TGTGCCAGCAGTAGGACTAGCGTGAACCAAGAGACCCAGTACTTC.

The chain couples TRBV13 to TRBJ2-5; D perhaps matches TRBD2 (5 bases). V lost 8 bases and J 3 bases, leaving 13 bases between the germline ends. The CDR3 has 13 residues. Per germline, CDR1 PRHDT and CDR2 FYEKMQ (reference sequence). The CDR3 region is CASAVGEEETQYF. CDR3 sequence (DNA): TGTGCCAGCGCCGTCGGGGAAGAAGAGACCCAGTACTTC.

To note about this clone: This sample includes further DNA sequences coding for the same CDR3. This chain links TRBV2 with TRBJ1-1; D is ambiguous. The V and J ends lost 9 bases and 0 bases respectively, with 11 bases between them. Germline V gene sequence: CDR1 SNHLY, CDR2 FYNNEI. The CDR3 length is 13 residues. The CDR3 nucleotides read TGTGCCAGTACCGAGCGGTTGAACACTGAAGCTTTCTTT. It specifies CASTERLNTEAFF.

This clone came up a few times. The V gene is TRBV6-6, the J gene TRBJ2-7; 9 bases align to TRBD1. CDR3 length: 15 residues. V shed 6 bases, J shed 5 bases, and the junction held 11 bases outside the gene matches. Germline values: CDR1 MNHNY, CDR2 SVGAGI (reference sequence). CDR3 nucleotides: TGTGCCAGCAGCTCCGTAGGGACAGGGAGCCACGAGCAGTACTTC. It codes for CASSSVGTGSHEQYF.

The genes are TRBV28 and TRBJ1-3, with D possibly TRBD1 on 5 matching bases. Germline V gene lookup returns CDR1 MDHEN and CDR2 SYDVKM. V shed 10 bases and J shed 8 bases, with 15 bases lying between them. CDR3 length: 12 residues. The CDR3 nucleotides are TGTGCCACCCACCAGGGCTTACACACCATATATTTT. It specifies CATHQGLHTIYF. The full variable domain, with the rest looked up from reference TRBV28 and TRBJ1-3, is DVKVTQSSRYLVKRTGEKVFLECVQDMDHENMFWYRQDPGLGLRLIYFSYDVKMKEKGDIPEGYSVSREKKERFSLILESASTNQTSMYLCATHQGLHTIYFGEGSWLTVV.

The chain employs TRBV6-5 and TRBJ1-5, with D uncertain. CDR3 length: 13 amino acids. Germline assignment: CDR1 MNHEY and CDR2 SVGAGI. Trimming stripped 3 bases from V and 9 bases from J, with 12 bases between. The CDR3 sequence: CASSYSVGWPQHF. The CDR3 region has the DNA TGTGCCAGCAGTTATTCGGTCGGTTGGCCCCAGCATTTT.

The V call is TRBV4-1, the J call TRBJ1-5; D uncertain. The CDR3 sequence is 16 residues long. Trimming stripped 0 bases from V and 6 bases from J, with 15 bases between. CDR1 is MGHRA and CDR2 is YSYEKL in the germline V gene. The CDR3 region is CASSQDGATRGQPQHF. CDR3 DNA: TGCGCCAGCAGCCAAGATGGTGCTACACGGGGTCAGCCCCAGCATTTT.

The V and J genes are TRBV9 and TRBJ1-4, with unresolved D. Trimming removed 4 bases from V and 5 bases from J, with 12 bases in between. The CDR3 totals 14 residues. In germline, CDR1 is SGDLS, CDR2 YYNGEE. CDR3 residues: CASSSGNHNEKLFF. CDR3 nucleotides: TGTGCCAGCAGCTCGGGGAACCACAATGAAAAACTGTTTTTT.

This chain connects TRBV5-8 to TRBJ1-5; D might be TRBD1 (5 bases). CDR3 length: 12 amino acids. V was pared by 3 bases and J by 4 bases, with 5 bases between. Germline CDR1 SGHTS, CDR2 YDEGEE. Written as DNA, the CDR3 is TGTGCCAGCAGCTACAGGAATCAGCCCCAGCATTTT. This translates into CASSYRNQPQHF.